The 22 T cell receptor beta chains given below trace back to one sample, sequenced in a study of T cells in Graves' hyperthyroidism and ophthalmopathy. There were TCR beta CDR3 regions amplified from RNA transcripts. The HTBI primer set drove a first-round RT-PCR of the TCR CDR3. MiXCR, run by TCRdb on the multiplex PCR reads, gives a single entry per CDR3 protein. In the table there are around 520,000 distinct CDR3 sequences, approximately 14% of which are singletons. The sequenced material came from blood. The receptors derive from a woman aged 18-30 years with Graves' hyperthyroidism.

This clonotype was seen repeatedly, ten times or more. V and J are TRBV30 and TRBJ1-1; D not resolved. Trimming pared 5 bases from V and 0 bases from J, leaving 10 bases between. This CDR3 is built from 13 residues. Germline V gene data show CDR1 as GTSNPN and CDR2 as SVGIG (reference sequence). The CDR3: CAWARDMNTEAFF. As DNA, the CDR3 is TGTGCCTGGGCGAGAGATATGAACACTGAAGCTTTCTTT.

The rearrangement uses TRBV19 and TRBJ2-1, with 10 bases identical to TRBD2. Germline V gene sequence: CDR1 LNHDA, CDR2 SQIVND (reference sequence). The CDR3 spans 16 residues. The junction had 6 bases not matched to a gene; V was cut back by 7 bases and J by 0 bases. The CDR3 DNA reads as TGTGCCAGTACCCGGACTAGCGGACCCTCCTACAATGAGCAGTTCTTC. Translation gives CASTRTSGPSYNEQFF. The entire variable domain, with the rest obtained from reference TRBV19 and TRBJ2-1, is as follows: DGGITQSPKYLFRKEGQNVTLSCEQNLNHDAMYWYRQDPGQGLRLIYYSQIVNDFQKGDIAEGYSVSREKKESFPLTVTSAQKNPTAFYLCASTRTSGPSYNEQFFGPGTRLTVL.

This clonotype came up a few times. As DNA, the CDR3 is TGCGCCAGCAGTGGGGGAGCGGGAGGAGAGACCCAGTACTTC. It encodes CASSGGAGGETQYF. The chain recombines TRBV10-1 with TRBJ2-5, with 9 bases fitting TRBD2. Looked up from germline, CDR1 is WNHNN and CDR2 is SYGVQD (reference sequence). The ends lost 4 bases at V and 4 bases at J; junction bases unmatched: 4. This CDR3 has 14 amino acids.

There are many counts of this clonotype. The chain joins TRBV12-5 to TRBJ1-1, with D possibly being TRBD1 (5 bases). Trimming took 1 base from V and 4 from J, leaving 13 bases between them. The CDR3 totals 15 residues. Per germline, CDR1 LGHNT and CDR2 FRNRAP. This CDR3 is CASGLAREGSTEAFF. The DNA for the CDR3 is TGTGCTAGTGGTTTGGCGCGGGAGGGGTCCACTGAAGCTTTCTTT.

The chain employs TRBV7-9 and TRBJ2-1; no clear D gene. The CDR3 spans 17 residues. Looked up from germline, CDR1 is SEHNR and CDR2 is FQNEAQ (reference sequence). V shed 5 bases and J shed 0 bases, with 17 bases lying between them. The CDR3 sequence is CASSLLGAPGSYNEQFF. The CDR3 DNA follows: TGTGCCAGCAGCCTCCTCGGAGCGCCCGGCTCCTACAATGAGCAGTTCTTC.

There are many counts of this clonotype. The chain joins TRBV27 to TRBJ1-2; D possibly corresponds to TRBD1 (6 bases). The CDR3 runs to 14 residues. Looked up from germline, CDR1 is MNHEY and CDR2 is SMNVEV (reference sequence). V was shortened by 5 bases and J by 2 bases, with 12 bases between the two germline ends. The CDR3 sequence is CASSPSQGNYGYTF. The CDR3 DNA follows: TGTGCCAGCAGTCCCTCACAGGGAAACTATGGCTACACCTTC.

Ten or more counts support this clonotype. The genes are TRBV11-3 and TRBJ2-2; D uncertain. Germline loops: CDR1 SGHNT, CDR2 YENEEA. V was cut by 2 bases and J by 7 bases, with 11 bases left in between. CDR3 length equals 14 residues. The CDR3 loop is CASSLRVVGGELFF. For the CDR3, the DNA is TGTGCCAGCAGCTTAAGGGTGGTCGGCGGGGAGCTGTTTTTT.

This clonotype was recorded many times. V is TRBV6-1 and J is TRBJ2-7; 7 positions match TRBD1. The CDR3 is 14 amino acids. With V trimmed by 2 bases and J by 2 bases, 3 bases remained unmatched. Germline lookup yields CDR1 MNHNS and CDR2 SASEGT. The CDR3 sequence: CASSEWDRTYEQYF. The CDR3, as DNA: TGTGCCAGCAGTGAATGGGACAGAACCTACGAGCAGTACTTC.

The genes are TRBV4-2 and TRBJ2-3, with a tentative D call TRBD2 (7 bases). The V end lost 0 bases, the J end lost 9 bases, and 19 bases lay between the germline ends. Germline V gene lookup returns CDR1 LGHNA and CDR2 YNFKEQ. The CDR3 is 16 amino acids. As DNA, the CDR3 is TGTGCCAGCAGCCAAGATACGGGGGAGGGGGGGGAGACGCAGTATTTT. It is translated as CASSQDTGEGGETQYF.

This clonotype has ten or more counts. The V call is TRBV3-1, the J call TRBJ2-1; 11 bases fit TRBD2. This CDR3 is 15 amino acids long. Germline V lookup: CDR1 LGHDT, CDR2 YNNKEL (reference sequence). V lost 5 bases to trimming and J lost 3 bases; unmatched junction nucleotides: 3. This CDR3 reads CASSKTSGSYNEQFF. The CDR3 region has the DNA TGTGCCAGCAGCAAAACTAGCGGGAGCTACAATGAGCAGTTCTTC.

This clonotype has a count of ten or more. The rearrangement uses TRBV24-1 and TRBJ2-1; either TRBD1 or TRBD2 may supply D (6 bases each). Trimming removed 0 bases from V and 10 bases from J, with 21 bases in between. This CDR3 comprises 17 residues. Germline V gene data show CDR1 as KGHDR and CDR2 as SFDVKD. The CDR3, as DNA: TGTGCCACCAGTGATTTGATGGGGGGTTGGGACATCGGGGAGCAGTTCTTC. Its protein product is CATSDLMGGWDIGEQFF.

This clonotype was seen only a few times. This sequence joins TRBV7-3 and TRBJ1-1; TRBD1 aligns across 7 bases. Per the germline V gene, CDR1 is SGHTA and CDR2 is FQGTGA. This CDR3 is built from 13 residues. The ends lost 4 bases at V and 4 bases at J; junction bases unmatched: 3. CDR3 protein: CASSSGGATEAFF. CDR3 coding DNA: TGTGCCAGCAGCTCAGGGGGGGCCACTGAAGCTTTCTTT.

CDR3 region: CASRDPSGEQYV. CDR3 DNA sequence: TGTGCCAGCAGAGACCCCTCGGGCGAGCAGTACGTC. The chain uses TRBV6-1 and TRBJ2-7; no clear D gene. This CDR3 has 12 residues. V lost 6 bases, J lost 6 bases, and 12 bases lay in between. Germline lookup yields CDR1 MNHNS and CDR2 SASEGT.

As concerns this clonotype: This sequence may be a read error, since a much larger clone differs from it by one base. The chain uses TRBV20-1 and TRBJ2-1, with no clear D. Germline CDR1 reads DFQATT; CDR2 reads SNEGSKA (reference sequence). The length of the CDR3 is 14 residues. DNA of the CDR3: TGCAGTGCTAGAGATGTAGTCCACTACGATGAGCAGTTCTTC. It is translated as CSARDVVHYDEQFF.

This clonotype was found many times. The chain joins TRBV3-1 to TRBJ2-7; 9 bases match TRBD2. The CDR3 extends over 15 amino acids. J gave up 5 bases and V 0 bases, and 5 bases lay outside the gene matches. Germline V CDR1 and CDR2: LGHDT, YNNKEL (reference sequence). CDR3 nucleotides: TGTGCCAGCAGCCAAGACCTTAGCGGGAGCGACGAGCAGTACGTC. This codes for CASSQDLSGSDEQYV.

The table lists this clonotype with many counts. The V and J genes are TRBV30 and TRBJ1-1; 7 bases agree with TRBD1. Germline-derived CDR1 and CDR2 are GTSNPN and SVGIG (reference sequence). The CDR3 has 13 amino acids. V shed 4 bases, J shed 7 bases, and the junction held 9 bases outside the gene matches. The CDR3 coding sequence is TGTGCCTGGATCGCCAGGGGGAATGGTGAAGCTTTCTTT. Protein sequence: CAWIARGNGEAFF.

The sample holds many counts of this clonotype. The chain's CDR3 is CASSPRDHVGGELFF. CDR3 nucleotides: TGTGCCAGCAGCCCCCGGGACCATGTGGGCGGGGAGCTGTTTTTT. The genes are TRBV11-3 and TRBJ2-2; either TRBD1 or TRBD2 may supply D (5 bases each). Germline assignment: CDR1 SGHNT and CDR2 YENEEA. Trimming left V 5 bases short and J 7 bases short, with 17 bases between. There are 15 residues in the CDR3. Full variable domain (rest looked up from reference TRBV11-3 and TRBJ2-2): EAGVVQSPRYKIIEKKQPVAFWCNPISGHNTLYWYLQNLGQGPELLIRYENEEAVDDSQLPKDRFSAERLKGVDSTLKIQPAELGDSAVYLCASSPRDHVGGELFFGEGSRLTVL.

This clonotype was observed at least ten times. The chain recombines TRBV2 with TRBJ1-2; unclear D gene. Deletions cut 3 bases from V and 8 bases from J, with 10 bases between. CDR1 and CDR2 (germline): SNHLY, FYNNEI. The CDR3 consists of 12 residues. The CDR3 loop reads CASSDWGFGYTF. As DNA, the CDR3 is TGTGCCAGCAGTGACTGGGGTTTCGGCTACACCTTC.

There are many counts of this clonotype. The chain recombines TRBV7-8 with TRBJ1-4; D ambiguous. V lost 4 bases to trimming and J lost 1 base, with 7 bases between them. The germline gives CDR1 SGHVS, CDR2 FQNEAQ. This CDR3 spans 14 amino acids. CDR3 in amino acids: CASSSQRTNEKLFF. The CDR3 coding sequence is TGTGCCAGCAGCTCACAGCGAACTAATGAAAAACTGTTTTTT.

Written as DNA, the CDR3 is TGTGCCAGCAGTGTGGGGAGAGTGGTAGGGACCCAGTACTTC. Amino acid sequence: CASSVGRVVGTQYF. This rearrangement joins TRBV25-1 to TRBJ2-5; D possibly corresponds to TRBD2 (5 bases). The CDR3 is 14 residues long. The V and J ends lost 4 bases and 7 bases respectively, with 16 bases between them. Germline V gene lookup returns CDR1 MGHDK and CDR2 SYGVNS.

This clonotype has only a few counts. J is TRBJ2-1 and V is TRBV9, with D possibly matching TRBD2 (7 bases). The germline V and J ends were trimmed by 5 bases and 7 bases, with 19 bases remaining between them. The CDR3 totals 15 residues. Germline V CDR1 and CDR2: SGDLS, YYNGEE. The CDR3 bases are TGTGCCAGCAGTCTAGCGCGCGGGGGCCTAAATGAGCAGTTCTTC. This gives the protein CASSLARGGLNEQFF. The entire variable domain, with the rest obtained from reference TRBV9 and TRBJ2-1, is as follows: DSGVTQTPKHLITATGQRVTLRCSPRSGDLSVYWYQQSLDQGLQFLIQYYNGEERAKGNILERFSAQQFPDLHSELNLSSLELGDSALYFCASSLARGGLNEQFFGPGTRLTVL.

This clonotype was picked up many times. This rearrangement joins TRBV20-1 to TRBJ2-3, with D unclear. The length of the CDR3 is 14 residues. V lost 6 bases and J lost 1, with 14 bases in between. Germline CDR1 DFQATT, CDR2 SNEGSKA (reference sequence). The CDR3 region has the DNA TGCAGTGCCCATGAGGAAGTAGGCACAGATACGCAGTATTTT. Protein product: CSAHEEVGTDTQYF.